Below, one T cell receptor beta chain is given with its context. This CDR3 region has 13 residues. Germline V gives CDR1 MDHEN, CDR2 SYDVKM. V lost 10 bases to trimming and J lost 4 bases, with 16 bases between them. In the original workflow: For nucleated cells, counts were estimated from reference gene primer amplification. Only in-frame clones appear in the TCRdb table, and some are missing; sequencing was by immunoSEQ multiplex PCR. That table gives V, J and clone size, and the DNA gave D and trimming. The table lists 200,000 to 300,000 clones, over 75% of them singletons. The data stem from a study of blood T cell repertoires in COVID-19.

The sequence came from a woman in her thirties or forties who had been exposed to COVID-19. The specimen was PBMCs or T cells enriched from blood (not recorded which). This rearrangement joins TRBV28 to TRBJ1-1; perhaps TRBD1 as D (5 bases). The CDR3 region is CATTIRVPTEAFF. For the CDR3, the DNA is TGTGCCACCACCATCAGGGTACCCACTGAAGCTTTCTTT.